This T cell receptor (beta chain) emerged from a study of shared clonotypes between healthy human individuals (dated by TCRdb to the early 2020s). With regard to the full study: A couple of women and three men aged 18 to 49 years were included in the cohort. For each donor, three plates each were used for CD4 naive and CD4 memory, two plates were used for CD8 naive, and one plate was used for CD8 memory. Blood TCR repertoires of four to six healthy adults were deeply sequenced to estimate repertoire size and the extent of clonotype sharing between individuals. Libraries were prepared and TCR repertoires were sequenced by different laboratories using diverse techniques, in order to increase sequencing depth and limit assay-specific biases. Per donor, leukapheresis produced somewhere between about 0.94 and 9.5 billion PBMCs. Here is what the overall study found, with its caveats: Compared with non-shared clonotypes, clonotypes shared by all four sorted-subset donors had higher generation probabilities. Sampling was limited to blood, and TCR repertoires in tissue likely differ from TCR repertoires in blood. Pairwise subsampling led to the expectation that sequencing depth would affect the degree of clonotype sharing among donors. Rarefaction of sorted-subset datasets indicated incomplete sequencing despite the large sequencing depth. Naive subsets generally had larger estimated clonotype richness than memory subsets did. Across a handful of donors, approximately 4.9% of naive CD4, 3% to 3.5% of naive CD8, 2% to 2.5% of memory CD4, and 0.3% to 0.45% of memory CD8 clonotypes were shared. Because the study included a small number of donors, the genetic and exposure-history diversity represented was limited.

Healthy HIV-negative adults with no recently reported acute infections or vaccinations were included as donors. All donors were Caucasian adults living in Nashville, Tennessee, USA. CD4+ T cells were enriched by magnetic negative selection; naive cells were then positively selected on CD45RA, and the negative fraction formed the memory subset. After blood collection by leukapheresis, PBMCs were isolated using Ficoll-Histopaque density gradient centrifugation and then cryopreserved in the vapor phase of liquid nitrogen. Analytical flow cytometry was used to check the purity and quantity of every magnetically sorted T cell population. Each sorted fraction had its genomic DNA isolated and then quantified by UV absorbance on a Nanodrop 2000c. For this clone: Its target antigen remains unknown. No much larger clonotype is one base removed from it; base qualities were not supplied. The sample holds other DNA sequences that translate to the same CDR3.

The germline V gene gives CDR1 as SGHNT and CDR2 as YENEEA. V drops 5 bases and J drops 4 bases, leaving 9 bases in between. From the cysteine through the phenylalanine, the CDR3 covers 13 amino acids. Left in the record is the CDR3 DNA by itself, 39 bases read in frame from the first base. Using the deep immunoSEQ assay, TCR CDR3 regions were amplified from genomic DNA by multiplex PCR. Genomic DNA extracted from each cell subset was distributed evenly over all wells of several immunoSEQ 96-well plates, and each plate served as one replicate. For sorted subsets, each replicate PCR was loaded with 200 ng genomic DNA, equivalent to some 27,000 T cell genomes. Purified libraries were measured with a Qubit 3.0 fluorometer, size-checked on a Bioanalyzer 2100, and measured again with the KAPA Library Quantification kit. Every immunoSEQ 96-well plate was sequenced on a dedicated single-read 150-cycle Illumina NextSeq 550 flow cell. The authors' analysis ran thus. Because the immunoSEQ output included only junctional sequences and no quality scores, the filtering could not be the same as the filtering used for full-length reads. Sequences were annotated with PyIR, a Python wrapper for IgBLAST v1.9, using IMGT germline references to assign V/J genes and CDR3. Any read was removed if the V/J assignment was weak (E-value above 1e-6), the CDR3 was missing, or the read contained stop codons, out-of-frame junctions, or ambiguous translated residues. V3J clonotypes were defined as sequences sharing an identical inferred V gene, J gene, and CDR3 amino acid sequence. Percentage overlap between repertoires was computed as shared unique clonotypes divided by the size of the smaller repertoire. RTK rarefaction, the Chao1 estimator, and Recon v2.1 estimates of unobserved clonotypes were used to assess repertoire richness. For all TCRbeta clonotypes obtained by the gDNA method from a few donors, generation probabilities were computed with OLGA. TCRdb provides this immuneACCESS table in a form limited to in-frame rearrangements. Some clones are lacking; in checked studies, under half of them reflect an unresolved V gene, and why the rest are absent is not known. V and J calls and clone size are those listed in that table; D and trimming were worked out from the DNA. The sample yields fewer than 1.4 million clones; roughly 74% were counted once. The leading ten clones occupy 0.55% to 0.7% of the sample.

The TCR was taken from a man between 18 and 29 years old in good health. Some clones in this sample may be carry-over from other donors' samples. The sample taken for sequencing was memory CD4+ T cells from PBMCs. Reading the label with the study, this specimen's cell subset or site is: CD45RA-negative fraction. The chain is made from TRBV11-3 and TRBJ2-1; the D gene is possibly TRBD1 or TRBD2, with 5 bases matching each. The CDR3 protein: CASSPGPYNEQFF. The base sequence is TGTGCCAGCAGCCCGGGACCATACAATGAGCAGTTCTTC.